The following is a T cell receptor (beta chain) sequence with its context. The data originate from a study of blood T cell repertoires in COVID-19. Germline V CDR1 and CDR2: SGHTA, FQGNSA. CDR3 length equals 13 residues. J gave up 12 bases and V 5 bases, and 5 bases lay outside the gene matches. Libraries were prepared by immunoSEQ multiplex PCR; TCRdb keeps only in-frame clonotypes and omits some of them. The table shows 250,000 to 300,000 clones, with approximately 90% occurring only once. This sequence originates from a woman between 25 and 40 years old with active or convalescent COVID-19. The chain couples TRBV7-2 to TRBJ1-6; 9 nucleotides agree with TRBD1. The sequenced sample consisted of peripheral blood. CDR3 region: CASSPRQGGPLHF. The CDR3 DNA follows: TGTGCCAGCAGCCCTCGACAGGGGGGACCCCTCCACTTT.